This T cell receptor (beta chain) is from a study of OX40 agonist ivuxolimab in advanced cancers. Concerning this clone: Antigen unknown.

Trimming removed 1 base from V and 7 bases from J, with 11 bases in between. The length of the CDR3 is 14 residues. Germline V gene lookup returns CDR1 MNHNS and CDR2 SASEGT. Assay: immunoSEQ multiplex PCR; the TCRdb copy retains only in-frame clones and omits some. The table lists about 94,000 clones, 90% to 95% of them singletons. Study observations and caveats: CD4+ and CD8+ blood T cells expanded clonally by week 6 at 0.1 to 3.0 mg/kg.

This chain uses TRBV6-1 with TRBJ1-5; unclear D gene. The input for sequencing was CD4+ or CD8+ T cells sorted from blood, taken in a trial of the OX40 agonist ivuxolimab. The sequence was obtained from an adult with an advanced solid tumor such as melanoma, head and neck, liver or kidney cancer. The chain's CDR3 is CASSEDIGWQPQHF. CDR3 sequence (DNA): TGTGCCAGCAGTGAAGATATCGGGTGGCAGCCCCAGCATTTT.